The entry that follows covers one T cell receptor beta chain sequence. No antigen is known for it. This sample was taken from a study of graft-versus-host responses after intestinal transplantation. Across the study: Following induction with anti-thymocyte globulin, all recipients were given tacrolimus and steroids for roughly three years.

V gave up 5 bases and J gave up 5 bases; unmatched junction bases: 12. The germline V gene has CDR1 SGHAT and CDR2 FQNNGV. The CDR3 has 16 residues. The assay was immunoSEQ multiplex PCR, and TCRdb's table has in-frame clones only and misses some. The table shows some 110,000 clones, with approximately 94% occurring only once. Study observations and caveats: Early post-transplant HvG declines were associated with peak circulating GvH clone levels. Subjects displaying graft-donor T cell macrochimerism possessed elevated graft-versus-host to host-versus-graft clonal ratios inside allografts.

Material: unstimulated CD4+ T cells sorted from spleen or lymph node cells, obtained before transplant. V gene TRBV11-2 combines with J gene TRBJ2-5, with 9 bases fitting TRBD2. The receptor comes from a human donor who was the organ donor for an intestinal transplant. In DNA form, the CDR3 reads TGTGCCAGCAGCAAATATGGACTAGCGAGTCGGGAGACCCAGTACTTC. Translation gives CASSKYGLASRETQYF.